The 15 T cell receptor beta chains given below trace back to one sample, sequenced in a study of PD-1 blockade in classical Hodgkin lymphoma (dated by TCRdb to the early 2020s). Library creation used the immunoSEQ multiplex PCR assay. TCRdb's version of the immuneACCESS table is confined to in-frame rearrangements and falls short of the full clone set. An unresolved V gene accounts for under half of the shortfall where checked; the remainder is of unknown origin. The sample profile shows 45,000 to 50,000 clones; around 80% of them were found once. Jointly, the top ten make up roughly 22% of the sample. The meaning of the sample's time point label: cycle 2 day 1 (C2D1) of nivolumab. Every trial patient had relapsed after autologous stem cell transplantation, and cohorts A, B and C differed in prior brentuximab vedotin exposure. Sequenced material: peripheral blood mononuclear cells (PBMCs), taken before the second cycle of nivolumab. The receptors derive from a human donor with classical Hodgkin lymphoma.

The V gene is TRBV4-3, the J gene TRBJ2-2, with D possibly matching TRBD2 (6 bases). V was trimmed by 4 bases and J by 0 bases, leaving 12 bases between them. The CDR3 spans 16 residues. CDR1 is LGHNA and CDR2 is YSLEER in the germline V gene. The CDR3 reads CASSRGGGANTGELFF. CDR3 nucleotide sequence: TGCGCCAGCAGCCGGGGAGGAGGGGCGAACACCGGGGAGCTGTTTTTT.

This rearrangement joins TRBV29-1 to TRBJ2-2, with TRBD2 matching over 15 bases. This CDR3 region has 16 residues. Germline V gives CDR1 SQVTM, CDR2 ANQGSEA. V trimming: 6 bases; J trimming: 4 bases; junction bases outside the gene matches: 6. Here the CDR3 DNA reads TGCAGCGTACGGACTAGCGGGGGGGCGGTCACCGGGGAGCTGTTTTTT. Translating gives CSVRTSGGAVTGELFF.

The chain couples TRBV7-2 to TRBJ2-7; 10 nucleotides align to TRBD2. Germline lookup yields CDR1 SGHTA and CDR2 FQGNSA. J was trimmed by 7 bases and V by 3 bases; bases with no gene match: 3. The CDR3 runs 13 residues. The CDR3 DNA reads TGTGCCAGCAGCTTCCTAGCGGGGGATGAGCAGTACTTC. This codes for CASSFLAGDEQYF.

In its sample, this clone was seen a few times. V and J are TRBV7-3 and TRBJ2-2; TRBD2 might be the D (5 bases). The CDR3 contains 16 residues. Germline V CDR1 and CDR2: SGHTA, FQGTGA. V was cut by 5 bases and J by 1 base, with 14 bases left in between. In nucleotides, the CDR3 is TGTGCCAGCAGCCGACCCGACGGGAAGAACACCGGGGAGCTGTTTTTT. Its translation is CASSRPDGKNTGELFF. Filled out from reference TRBV7-3 and TRBJ2-2, the complete variable domain reads GAGVSQTPSNKVTEKGKYVELRCDPISGHTALYWYRQSLGQGPEFLIYFQGTGAADDSGLPNDRFFAVRPEGSVSTLKIQRTERGDSAVYLCASSRPDGKNTGELFFGEGSRLTVL.

The chain is built from TRBV29-1 and TRBJ1-2; TRBD1 might be the D (6 bases). The CDR3 extends over 15 amino acids. The V gene lost 7 bases and the J gene lost 2 bases, with 20 bases spanning the gap. Germline lookup yields CDR1 SQVTM and CDR2 ANQGSEA. Here the CDR3 reads CSGGGGPSSNYGYTF. CDR3 coding DNA: TGCAGCGGGGGAGGGGGGCCATCCTCGAACTATGGCTACACCTTC.

The chain links TRBV5-4 to TRBJ1-5; D uncertain. Trimming removed 5 bases at V and 0 bases at J, with 6 bases between. The germline CDR1 and CDR2 sequences are SGHNT and YYREEE (reference sequence). The CDR3 is 13 residues long. CDR3 region: CASSEYSNQPQHF. The CDR3 DNA reads TGTGCCAGCAGTGAGTATAGCAATCAGCCCCAGCATTTT.

With regard to this clone: Since a much larger clone is just one base distant, this may be a read error. Other DNA sequences of this sample code for an identical CDR3. The chain has TRBV5-1 and TRBJ1-3, with 8 bases fitting TRBD1. The germline V gene encodes CDR1 SGHRS and CDR2 YFSETQ. The CDR3 runs 19 residues. The CDR3 here is CASSLYGQGTPLGGNTIYF. DNA for the CDR3: TGCGCCAGCAGCTTGTATGGACAGGGTACTCCACTCGGTGGAAATACCATATATTTT.

The chain carries TRBV5-1 and TRBJ2-3, with 10 bases lining up with TRBD2. This CDR3 spans 17 amino acids. J was trimmed by 2 bases and V by 4 bases; bases with no gene match: 10. CDR1 is SGHRS, CDR2 YFSETQ, per germline. CDR3 sequence: CASSPGRTSGYTDTQYF. The DNA of the CDR3 is TGCGCCAGCAGCCCGGGAAGGACTAGCGGATACACAGATACGCAGTATTTT.

The genes are TRBV6-5 and TRBJ2-1; no clear D. V lost 4 bases to trimming and J lost 8 bases, with 9 bases between them. The CDR3 loop spans 12 amino acids. Germline V gene data show CDR1 as MNHEY and CDR2 as SVGAGI. The CDR3 loop is CASSSWTHEQFF. The CDR3 DNA follows: TGTGCCAGCAGTTCATGGACGCATGAGCAGTTCTTC.

The V and J genes are TRBV30 and TRBJ2-5, with 10 bases aligning to TRBD2. The trim removed 2 bases at V and 1 base at J, leaving 4 bases unmatched. CDR1 is GTSNPN and CDR2 is SVGIG in the germline V gene (reference sequence). The CDR3 sequence is 15 residues long. In DNA form, the CDR3 reads TGTGCCTGGAGTCCCCAGCGGGGGGGCCAAGAGACCCAGTACTTC. Translating gives CAWSPQRGGQETQYF.

The chain employs TRBV15 and TRBJ1-5; 8 positions agree with TRBD1. Germline-derived CDR1 and CDR2 are LNHNV and YYDKDF (reference sequence). V lost 4 bases and J lost 4; bases outside the gene matches: 9. This CDR3 region has 16 residues. The CDR3, as DNA: TGTGCCACCAGCATAATCGCAGGGGGCGCGAATCAGCCCCAGCATTTT. It is translated as CATSIIAGGANQPQHF.

This clone was seen more than once but under ten times. The chain employs TRBV7-9 and TRBJ2-5; no clear D. CDR1 is SEHNR and CDR2 is FQNEAQ in the germline V gene (reference sequence). This CDR3 contains 12 residues. The V gene lost 2 bases and the J gene lost 4 bases, with 5 bases spanning the gap. In DNA form, the CDR3 reads TGTGCCAGCAGCTTACTGATAGAGACCCAGTACTTC. It specifies CASSLLIETQYF.

The chain carries TRBV19 and TRBJ2-6; D remains unclear. CDR3 size: 13 residues. V lost 9 bases and J lost 1, with 7 bases in between. Looked up from germline, CDR1 is LNHDA and CDR2 is SQIVND (reference sequence). The CDR3 is CASSRSGANVLTF. CDR3 DNA: TGTGCCAGCAGCCGATCTGGGGCCAACGTCCTGACTTTC.

CDR3 residues: CASSQTTGGQETQYF. CDR3 bases: TGTGCCAGCTCACAGACGACAGGGGGCCAAGAGACCCAGTACTTC. This chain links TRBV18 with TRBJ2-5; 9 bases are shared with TRBD1. Germline lookup yields CDR1 KGHSH and CDR2 LQKENI. The trim removed 4 bases at V and 1 base at J, leaving 4 bases unmatched. The length of the CDR3 is 15 residues. Full variable domain (missing parts from reference TRBV18 and TRBJ2-5): NAGVMQNPRHLVRRRGQEARLRCSPMKGHSHVYWYRQLPEEGLKFMVYLQKENIIDESGMPKERFSAEFPKEGPSILRIQQVVRGDSAAYFCASSQTTGGQETQYFGPGTRLLVL.

The rearrangement links TRBV10-3 to TRBJ2-3, with a weak D call TRBD2 (6 bases). The CDR3 is 13 amino acids. V was shortened by 3 bases and J by 5 bases, with 9 bases between the two germline ends. Germline CDR1 ENHRY, CDR2 SYGVKD. CDR3 in DNA: TGTGCCATCAGTGACCGAGCGGGAGATACGCAGTATTTT. It is translated as CAISDRAGDTQYF.